The 19 T cell receptor beta chains in this list originate from one sample, sequenced in a study of CD8+ T cells in alopecia areata. RNA extraction and reverse transcription yielded cDNA as sequencing template. Clones were sequenced by immunoSEQ multiplex PCR, and TCRdb holds only the in-frame ones, with some missing. The sample has almost 250,000 clones, roughly two thirds seen once. This material consisted of CD4+ T cells sorted from blood, taken at week 0. These receptors were obtained from a human donor with alopecia areata.

The V call is TRBV10-3, the J call TRBJ2-7; D remains ambiguous. Trimming shortened V by 2 bases and J by 2 bases, and 7 bases separated the two germline ends. Germline CDR1 reads ENHRY; CDR2 reads SYGVKD. The CDR3 runs to 13 residues. DNA of the CDR3: TGTGCCATCAGTGAGAGGCAGCCCTACGAGCAGTACTTC. Protein product: CAISERQPYEQYF.

The chain links TRBV7-9 to TRBJ2-7; 7 bases are shared with TRBD1. The germline CDR1 and CDR2 sequences are SEHNR and FQNEAQ (reference sequence). The J segment lost 6 bases and the V segment lost 0 bases, leaving 14 bases of the junction unmatched. CDR3 size: 17 residues. Here the CDR3 DNA reads TGTGCCAGCAGCTTAGCCCGTCGCGACAGCCACAGGGGCGAGCAGTACTTC. This gives the protein CASSLARRDSHRGEQYF. The full variable domain, with the rest looked up from reference TRBV7-9 and TRBJ2-7, is DTGVSQNPRHKITKRGQNVTFRCDPISEHNRLYWYRQTLGQGPEFLTYFQNEAQLEKSRLLSDRFSAERPKGSFSTLEIQRTEQGDSAMYLCASSLARRDSHRGEQYFGPGTRLTVT.

This chain connects TRBV5-4 to TRBJ2-2; no definite D call. Germline CDR1 and CDR2: SGHNT and YYREEE (reference sequence). Between the trimmed V and J ends, which lost 1 base and 9 bases, there was a span of 10 bases. The CDR3 covers 13 residues. The chain's CDR3 is CASSLTLGRELFF. The CDR3 DNA is TGTGCCAGCAGCTTGACTCTTGGTCGGGAGCTGTTTTTT. The full variable domain, in which reference TRBV5-4 and TRBJ2-2 provide the parts outside the CDR3, is ETGVTQSPTHLIKTRGQQVTLRCSSQSGHNTVSWYQQALGQGPQFIFQYYREEENGRGNFPPRFSGLQFPNYSSELNVNALELDDSALYLCASSLTLGRELFFGEGSRLTVL.

Concerning this clone itself: The sample carries other DNA sequences with the same CDR3. The chain is built from TRBV5-1 and TRBJ2-7; TRBD1 matches 11 bases. In germline, CDR1 is SGHRS, CDR2 YFSETQ. Trimming removed 3 bases from V and 2 bases from J; junction bases left unmatched: 1. This CDR3 comprises 14 residues. The CDR3 nucleotides read TGCGCCAGCAGCTCGGGACAGGGGGCCTACGAGCAGTACTTC. The encoded protein is CASSSGQGAYEQYF.

The rearrangement links TRBV29-1 to TRBJ2-7; 9 nucleotides agree with TRBD1. CDR3 length equals 13 residues. With V trimmed by 5 bases and J by 7 bases, 9 bases remained unmatched. CDR1 SQVTM and CDR2 ANQGSEA come from the germline V gene. For the CDR3, the DNA is TGCAGCGTTAAACCACAGGGGGCGGGAGAGCAGTACTTC. The encoded protein is CSVKPQGAGEQYF.

This rearrangement joins TRBV30 to TRBJ1-6, with D perhaps matching TRBD1 (5 bases). The CDR3 runs to 15 residues. Trimming removed 2 bases at V and 9 bases at J, with 17 bases between. The germline V gene has CDR1 GTSNPN and CDR2 SVGIG (reference sequence). The CDR3 is CAWSTPWGEISPLHF. The CDR3 nucleotides are TGTGCCTGGAGTACCCCGTGGGGCGAAATTTCACCCCTCCACTTT. Complete variable domain (other parts from reference TRBV30 and TRBJ1-6): SQTIHQWPATLVQPVGSPLSLECTVEGTSNPNLYWYRQAAGRGLQLLFYSVGIGQISSEVPQNLSASRPQDRQFILSSKKLLLSDSGFYLCAWSTPWGEISPLHFGNGTRLTVT.

The chain is built from TRBV29-1 and TRBJ1-1; possibly TRBD1 for D (6 bases). The CDR3 loop spans 15 amino acids. V lost 6 bases and J lost 1, with 18 bases in between. CDR1 is SQVTM and CDR2 is ANQGSEA in the germline V gene. The CDR3 loop is CSVLKTGTPNTEAFF. CDR3 nucleotide sequence: TGCAGCGTCCTAAAAACCGGGACACCGAACACTGAAGCTTTCTTT.

The chain uses TRBV29-1 and TRBJ1-3; no reliable D call. Germline loops: CDR1 SQVTM, CDR2 ANQGSEA. V was trimmed by 4 bases and J by 0 bases, leaving 7 bases between them. The CDR3 sequence is 13 residues long. CDR3 in amino acids: CSVGEASGNTIYF. The CDR3, as DNA: TGCAGCGTTGGTGAGGCCTCTGGAAACACCATATATTTT.

The V call is TRBV9, the J call TRBJ2-1; D is uncertain. Germline lookup yields CDR1 SGDLS and CDR2 YYNGEE. CDR3 length: 15 amino acids. Trimming removed 0 bases at V and 4 bases at J, with 11 bases between. The CDR3 bases are TGTGCCAGCAGCGTAGGCGACTCGATTTACAATGAGCAGTTCTTC. Encoded protein: CASSVGDSIYNEQFF.

The chain employs TRBV30 and TRBJ1-1, with D possibly TRBD1 on 6 matching bases. Trimming stripped 5 bases from V and 4 bases from J, with 8 bases between. From germline, CDR1 is GTSNPN and CDR2 SVGIG (reference sequence). The CDR3 sequence is 11 residues long. CDR3 amino acids: CAWDRTTEAFF. Here the CDR3 DNA reads TGTGCCTGGGACAGGACCACTGAAGCTTTCTTT.

The V and J genes are TRBV7-3 and TRBJ2-3; perhaps D is TRBD1 or TRBD2 (5 bases each). The CDR3 loop spans 12 amino acids. CDR1 and CDR2 (germline): SGHTA, FQGTGA. The ends were cut back, 5 bases at V and 4 bases at J, with 7 bases in the middle. CDR3 sequence reads: CASSPGPDTQYF. The CDR3 DNA is TGTGCCAGCAGCCCGGGGCCAGATACGCAGTATTTT.

This clone showed up just a few times. The chain links TRBV6-5 to TRBJ2-7; D may match TRBD1 or TRBD2 (5 bases each). The CDR3 totals 12 residues. The V end was cut by 6 bases, the J end by 2 bases, with 8 bases between. Per the germline V gene, CDR1 is MNHEY and CDR2 is SVGAGI. The CDR3 is CASSQGPYEQYF. DNA for the CDR3: TGTGCCAGCAGCCAGGGACCCTACGAGCAGTACTTC.

This clone has a handful of counts. The V gene is TRBV29-1, the J gene TRBJ1-2; 7 nucleotides line up with TRBD1. CDR1 SQVTM and CDR2 ANQGSEA come from the germline V gene. The V and J ends lost 6 bases and 3 bases, in that order; junction bases with no gene match: 4. CDR3 size: 12 residues. The CDR3 reads CSVRGQDYGYTF. Here the CDR3 DNA reads TGCAGCGTCCGAGGACAGGACTATGGCTACACCTTC.

The chain uses TRBV10-3 and TRBJ2-7, with a tentative D call TRBD2 (6 bases). Germline V gene data show CDR1 as ENHRY and CDR2 as SYGVKD. The CDR3 spans 14 residues. Trimming shortened V by 4 bases and J by 4 bases, and 14 bases separated the two germline ends. Written as DNA, the CDR3 is TGTGCCATCAGTGGAACAAATGGGGGGTACGAGCAGTACTTC. It yields the protein CAISGTNGGYEQYF.

J is TRBJ2-6 and V is TRBV13; D uncertain. Trimming shortened V by 10 bases and J by 4 bases, and 14 bases separated the two germline ends. This CDR3 is 14 amino acids long. Germline CDR1 and CDR2: PRHDT and FYEKMQ (reference sequence). The CDR3: CATGVESGANVLTF. CDR3 DNA: TGTGCCACAGGAGTCGAGTCGGGGGCCAACGTCCTGACTTTC.

The chain employs TRBV7-3 and TRBJ2-5; TRBD1 is a possible D gene (6 bases). The CDR3 spans 14 residues. Germline V gene lookup returns CDR1 SGHTA and CDR2 FQGTGA. Trimming took 5 bases from V and 5 from J, leaving 15 bases between them. The CDR3 DNA follows: TGTGCCAGCAGCCCCGGACTGAGGGGGGAGACCCAGTACTTC. Amino acid sequence: CASSPGLRGETQYF.

The V and J genes are TRBV2 and TRBJ2-7, with a tentative D call TRBD1 (8 bases). Germline values: CDR1 SNHLY, CDR2 FYNNEI. V lost 5 bases and J lost 0, with 20 bases in between. This CDR3 has 17 residues. The CDR3 DNA reads as TGTGCCAGCAGTCTAAAACGACAGGGGAGGGGCTCCTACGAGCAGTACTTC. Translated: CASSLKRQGRGSYEQYF.

This chain links TRBV5-4 with TRBJ2-1, with D possibly matching TRBD1 (6 bases). Germline loops: CDR1 SGHNT, CDR2 YYREEE (reference sequence). There are 15 residues in the CDR3. The germline V and J ends were trimmed by 0 bases and 6 bases, with 13 bases remaining between them. CDR3 sequence reads: CASSLGQAGGNEQFF. In nucleotides, the CDR3 is TGTGCCAGCAGCTTGGGACAGGCCGGCGGCAATGAGCAGTTCTTC.

The chain carries TRBV7-6 and TRBJ2-3; 7 bases align to TRBD2. The CDR3 has 16 amino acids. Germline V gene lookup returns CDR1 SGHVS and CDR2 FNYEAQ. Trimming at V came to 1 base and at J to 0 bases, leaving 4 bases not matched to a gene. The CDR3 nucleotides read TGTGCCAGCAGCTTAGAGCGGGGTCTGAGCACAGATACGCAGTATTTT. It encodes CASSLERGLSTDTQYF. Complete variable domain (other parts from reference TRBV7-6 and TRBJ2-3): GAGVSQSPRYKVTKRGQDVALRCDPISGHVSLYWYRQALGQGPEFLTYFNYEAQQDKSGLPNDRFSAERPEGSISTLTIQRTEQRDSAMYRCASSLERGLSTDTQYFGPGTRLTVL.